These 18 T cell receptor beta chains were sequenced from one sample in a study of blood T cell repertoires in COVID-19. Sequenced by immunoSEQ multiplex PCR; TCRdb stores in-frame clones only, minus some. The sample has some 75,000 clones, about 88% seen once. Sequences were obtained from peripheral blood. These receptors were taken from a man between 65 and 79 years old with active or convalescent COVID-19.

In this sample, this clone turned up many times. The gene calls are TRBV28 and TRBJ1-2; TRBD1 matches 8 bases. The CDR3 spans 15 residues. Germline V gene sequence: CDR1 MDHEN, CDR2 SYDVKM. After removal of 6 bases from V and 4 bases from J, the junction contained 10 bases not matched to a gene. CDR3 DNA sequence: TGTGCCAGCAGCAGACCCAGTGGGACAGGCTATGGCTACACCTTC. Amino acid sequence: CASSRPSGTGYGYTF.

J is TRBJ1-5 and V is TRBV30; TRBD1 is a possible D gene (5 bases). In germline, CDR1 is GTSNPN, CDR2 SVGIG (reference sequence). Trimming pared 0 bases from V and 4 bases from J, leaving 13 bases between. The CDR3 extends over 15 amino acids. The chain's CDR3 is CAWSVGRGKNQPQHF. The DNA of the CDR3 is TGTGCCTGGAGTGTAGGGAGGGGTAAGAATCAGCCCCAGCATTTT.

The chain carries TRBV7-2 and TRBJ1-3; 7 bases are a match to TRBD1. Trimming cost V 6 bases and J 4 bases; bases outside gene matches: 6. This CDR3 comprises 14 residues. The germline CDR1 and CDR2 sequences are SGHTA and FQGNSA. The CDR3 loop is CASRSTGDGNTIYF. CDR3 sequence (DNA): TGTGCCAGCAGATCAACAGGGGACGGAAACACCATATATTTT.

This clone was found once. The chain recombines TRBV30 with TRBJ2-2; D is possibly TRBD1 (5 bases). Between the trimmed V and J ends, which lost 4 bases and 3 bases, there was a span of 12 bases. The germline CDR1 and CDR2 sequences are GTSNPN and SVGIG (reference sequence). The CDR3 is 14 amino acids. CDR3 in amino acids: CAWMGRVDTGELFF. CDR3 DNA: TGTGCCTGGATGGGCAGGGTAGACACCGGGGAGCTGTTTTTT.

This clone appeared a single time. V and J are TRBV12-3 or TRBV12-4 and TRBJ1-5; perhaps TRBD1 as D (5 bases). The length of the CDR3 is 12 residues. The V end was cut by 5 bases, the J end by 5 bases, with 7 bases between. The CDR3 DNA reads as TGTGCCAGCAGTACGACAGATCAGCCCCAGCATTTT. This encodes CASSTTDQPQHF.

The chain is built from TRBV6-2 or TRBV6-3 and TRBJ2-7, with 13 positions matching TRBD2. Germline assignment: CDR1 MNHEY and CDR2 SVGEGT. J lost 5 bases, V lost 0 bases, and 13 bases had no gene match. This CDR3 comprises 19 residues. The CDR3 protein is CASSYSPTSGGPESNEQYF. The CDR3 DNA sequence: TGTGCCAGCAGTTACTCACCGACTAGCGGGGGGCCGGAGAGTAACGAGCAGTACTTC.

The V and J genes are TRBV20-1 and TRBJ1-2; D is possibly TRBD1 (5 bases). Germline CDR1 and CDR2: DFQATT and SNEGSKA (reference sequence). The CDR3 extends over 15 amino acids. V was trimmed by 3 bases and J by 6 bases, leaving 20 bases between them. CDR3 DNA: TGCAGTGCTAGTAGGATAGGGACTGAAAAGAATGGCTACACCTTC. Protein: CSASRIGTEKNGYTF.

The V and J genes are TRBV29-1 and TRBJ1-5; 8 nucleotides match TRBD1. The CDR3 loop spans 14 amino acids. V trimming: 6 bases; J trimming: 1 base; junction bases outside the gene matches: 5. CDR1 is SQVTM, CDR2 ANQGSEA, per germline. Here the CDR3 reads CSVSTGVSNQPQHF. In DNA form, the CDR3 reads TGCAGCGTCTCGACAGGGGTAAGCAATCAGCCCCAGCATTTT.

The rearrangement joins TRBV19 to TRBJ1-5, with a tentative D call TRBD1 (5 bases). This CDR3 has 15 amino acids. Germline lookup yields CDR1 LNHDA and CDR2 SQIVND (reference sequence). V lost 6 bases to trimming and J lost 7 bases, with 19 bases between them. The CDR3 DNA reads TGTGCCAGTAGCCAGGGAGGGCGAACTCTACAGCCCCAGCATTTT. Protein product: CASSQGGRTLQPQHF. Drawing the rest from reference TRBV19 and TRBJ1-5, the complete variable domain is DGGITQSPKYLFRKEGQNVTLSCEQNLNHDAMYWYRQDPGQGLRLIYYSQIVNDFQKGDIAEGYSVSREKKESFPLTVTSAQKNPTAFYLCASSQGGRTLQPQHFGDGTRLSIL.

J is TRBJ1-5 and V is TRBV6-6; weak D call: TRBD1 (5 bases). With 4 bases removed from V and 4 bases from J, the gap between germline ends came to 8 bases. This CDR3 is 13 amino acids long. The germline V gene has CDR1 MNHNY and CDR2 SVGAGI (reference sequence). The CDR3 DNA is TGTGCCAGCAGTTCCGACAGAAATCAGCCCCAGCATTTT. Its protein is CASSSDRNQPQHF.

This CDR3 reads CASSRDTHPQYF. The DNA of the CDR3 is TGTGCCAGCAGTCGGGACACCCATCCGCAGTATTTT. V gene TRBV12-3 or TRBV12-4 combines with J gene TRBJ2-3, with a possible D match to TRBD1 (6 bases). The CDR3 is 12 residues long. Trimming took off 5 bases at V and 10 bases at J, with 13 bases between the two ends.

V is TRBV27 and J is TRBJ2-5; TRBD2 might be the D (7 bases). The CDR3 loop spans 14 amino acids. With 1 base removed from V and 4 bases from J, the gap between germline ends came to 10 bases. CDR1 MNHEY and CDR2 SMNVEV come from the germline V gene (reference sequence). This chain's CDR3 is CASSLFRGAETQYF. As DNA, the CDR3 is TGTGCCAGCAGTTTATTTCGGGGGGCAGAGACCCAGTACTTC.

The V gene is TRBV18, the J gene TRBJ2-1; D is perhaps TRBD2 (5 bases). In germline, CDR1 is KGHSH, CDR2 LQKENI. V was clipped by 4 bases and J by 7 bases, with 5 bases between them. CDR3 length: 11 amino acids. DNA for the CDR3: TGTGCCAGCTCACGGGAGAATGAGCAGTTCTTC. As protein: CASSRENEQFF.

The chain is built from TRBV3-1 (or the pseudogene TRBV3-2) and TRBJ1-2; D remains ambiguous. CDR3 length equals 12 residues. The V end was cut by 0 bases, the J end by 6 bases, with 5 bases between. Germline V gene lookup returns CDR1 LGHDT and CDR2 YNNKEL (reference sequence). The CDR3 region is CASSQDPNGYTF. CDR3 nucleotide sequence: TGTGCCAGCAGCCAAGATCCCAATGGCTACACCTTC.

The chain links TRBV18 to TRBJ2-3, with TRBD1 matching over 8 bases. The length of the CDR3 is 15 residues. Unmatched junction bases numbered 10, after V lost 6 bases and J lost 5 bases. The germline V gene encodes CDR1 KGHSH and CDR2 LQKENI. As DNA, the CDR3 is TGTGCCAGCTCCCGAGAAGGACAGGGAGGAGATACGCAGTATTTT. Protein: CASSREGQGGDTQYF. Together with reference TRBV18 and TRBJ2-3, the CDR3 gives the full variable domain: NAGVMQNPRHLVRRRGQEARLRCSPMKGHSHVYWYRQLPEEGLKFMVYLQKENIIDESGMPKERFSAEFPKEGPSILRIQQVVRGDSAAYFCASSREGQGGDTQYFGPGTRLTVL.

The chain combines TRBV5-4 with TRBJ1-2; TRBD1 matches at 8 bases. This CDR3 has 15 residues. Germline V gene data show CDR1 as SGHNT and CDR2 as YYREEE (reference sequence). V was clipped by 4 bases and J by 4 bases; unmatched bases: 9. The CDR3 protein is CASSLGTGGAYGYTF. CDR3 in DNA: TGTGCCAGCAGCCTAGGGACAGGCGGGGCCTATGGCTACACCTTC. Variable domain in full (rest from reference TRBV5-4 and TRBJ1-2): ETGVTQSPTHLIKTRGQQVTLRCSSQSGHNTVSWYQQALGQGPQFIFQYYREEENGRGNFPPRFSGLQFPNYSSELNVNALELDDSALYLCASSLGTGGAYGYTFGSGTRLTVV.

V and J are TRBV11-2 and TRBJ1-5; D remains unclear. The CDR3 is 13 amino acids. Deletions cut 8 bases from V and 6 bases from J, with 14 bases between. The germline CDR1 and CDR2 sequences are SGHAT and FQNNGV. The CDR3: CASQGGPRQPQHF. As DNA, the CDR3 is TGTGCCAGCCAAGGAGGACCGCGTCAGCCCCAGCATTTT.

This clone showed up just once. CDR3 in DNA: TGTGCCAGCAGCGTGACAGGGGTCCCGAACACCGGGGAGCTGTTTTTT. Translation: CASSVTGVPNTGELFF. The V gene is TRBV2, the J gene TRBJ2-2; 8 bases align to TRBD1. Germline loops: CDR1 SNHLY, CDR2 FYNNEI. V was pared by 6 bases and J by 0 bases, with 6 bases of the junction left unmatched. This CDR3 is 16 amino acids long.